The 14 T cell receptor beta chains below all came from one sample that was sequenced in a study of radiation and T cells in renal cell carcinoma. Only in-frame clones appear in the TCRdb table, and some are missing; sequencing was by immunoSEQ multiplex PCR. The table records some 50,000 clones, roughly 78% of them present only once. Time point meaning: blood 2 weeks post-SBRT. Treatment denoted: 15 Gy SBRT to primary tumor, nephrectomy 4 weeks later. The sequenced sample was blood, obtained from a patient whose treatment included radiotherapy and nephrectomy. These receptors were obtained from a woman in her seventies with renal cell carcinoma.

The genes are TRBV19 and TRBJ1-5; no reliable D call. This CDR3 has 12 amino acids. Trimming removed 9 bases at V and 3 bases at J, with 9 bases between. CDR1 LNHDA and CDR2 SQIVND come from the germline V gene (reference sequence). CDR3 in amino acids: CASQDYNQPQHF. The DNA for the CDR3 is TGTGCCAGCCAGGATTACAATCAGCCCCAGCATTTT. The full variable domain, with the rest looked up from reference TRBV19 and TRBJ1-5, is DGGITQSPKYLFRKEGQNVTLSCEQNLNHDAMYWYRQDPGQGLRLIYYSQIVNDFQKGDIAEGYSVSREKKESFPLTVTSAQKNPTAFYLCASQDYNQPQHFGDGTRLSIL.

For the CDR3, the DNA is TGCAGCGTCGAGGACTCCTCCTACGAGCAGTACTTC. It translates to CSVEDSSYEQYF. This chain links TRBV29-1 with TRBJ2-7, with D maybe TRBD2 (5 bases). This CDR3 is built from 12 residues. Trimming stripped 6 bases from V and 0 bases from J, with 9 bases between. CDR1 and CDR2 from the germline V gene are SQVTM and ANQGSEA.

This clone has just a few counts. The V call is TRBV7-9, the J call TRBJ2-6, with D unclear. Deletions cut 8 bases from V and 0 bases from J, with 14 bases between. Germline values: CDR1 SEHNR, CDR2 FQNEAQ (reference sequence). CDR3 length equals 16 residues. This chain's CDR3 is CASGSQAFSGANVLTF. DNA for the CDR3: TGTGCCAGCGGAAGTCAGGCGTTCTCTGGGGCCAACGTCCTGACTTTC.

In DNA form, the CDR3 reads TGCGCCAGCAGCCAAGATTGGGTCAGCTCCTACGAGCAGTACTTC. Protein product: CASSQDWVSSYEQYF. The V and J genes are TRBV4-3 and TRBJ2-7; D is undetermined. CDR3 length: 15 amino acids. Germline CDR1 and CDR2: LGHNA and YSLEER. Trimming pared 0 bases from V and 0 bases from J, leaving 9 bases between.

The V and J genes are TRBV19 and TRBJ2-7; D gene ambiguous. V was shortened by 0 bases and J by 1 base, with 7 bases between the two germline ends. CDR1 is LNHDA, CDR2 SQIVND, per germline (reference sequence). This CDR3 spans 14 amino acids. DNA for the CDR3: TGTGCCAGTAGTATAGATTATGCGTCCTACGAGCAGTACTTC. It translates to CASSIDYASYEQYF.

This chain links TRBV9 with TRBJ2-7, with 8 bases lining up with TRBD1. Germline CDR1 reads SGDLS; CDR2 reads YYNGEE. The junction had 13 bases not matched to a gene; V was cut back by 4 bases and J by 7 bases. The CDR3 contains 15 residues. The CDR3 loop is CASSRAPDRAEEQYF. In DNA form, the CDR3 reads TGTGCCAGCAGCCGTGCACCGGACAGGGCTGAAGAGCAGTACTTC.

There are a few counts of this clone. This sequence joins TRBV6-1 and TRBJ2-7, with 8 bases lining up with TRBD1. With V trimmed by 4 bases and J by 1 base, 6 bases remained unmatched. CDR1 and CDR2 from the germline V gene are MNHNS and SASEGT. The CDR3 runs to 15 residues. The DNA for the CDR3 is TGTGCCAGCAGTGTCCCTACAGGGGGTTCCTACGAGCAGTACTTC. Its translation is CASSVPTGGSYEQYF.

The V call is TRBV5-4, the J call TRBJ1-2; D remains ambiguous. Trimming took off 5 bases at V and 13 bases at J, with 24 bases between the two ends. Germline V gene sequence: CDR1 SGHNT, CDR2 YYREEE (reference sequence). This CDR3 spans 14 amino acids. CDR3 nucleotide sequence: TGTGCCAGCAGTATTTCCCCCGCGGACTATGGTTTCACCTTC. Protein product: CASSISPADYGFTF.

The table lists this clone with a count of one. The chain recombines TRBV28 with TRBJ1-2; D gene ambiguous. The CDR3 is made up of 14 amino acids. V was trimmed by 2 bases and J by 0 bases, leaving 7 bases between them. Germline V gene lookup returns CDR1 MDHEN and CDR2 SYDVKM. DNA of the CDR3: TGTGCCAGCAGTTTAAGTAGAGCTAACTATGGCTACACCTTC. Protein sequence: CASSLSRANYGYTF.

The chain combines TRBV9 with TRBJ1-1; D not resolved. Germline CDR1 reads SGDLS; CDR2 reads YYNGEE. The CDR3 extends over 14 amino acids. V was pared by 3 bases and J by 8 bases, with 17 bases between. Written as DNA, the CDR3 is TGTGCCAGCAGCGGGGCAGGTCTACGATCGGAAGCTTTCTTT. Translating gives CASSGAGLRSEAFF.

This chain uses TRBV7-2 with TRBJ1-2, with 8 bases that match TRBD1. Germline CDR1 is SGHTA and CDR2 is FQGNSA. V lost 7 bases to trimming and J lost 14 bases; unmatched junction nucleotides: 18. The CDR3 length is 14 residues. The CDR3 DNA reads as TGTGCCAGCACGATAGCAGGGGGCGGCTCGGAATGGACCTTC. Translated, it gives CASTIAGGGSEWTF.

The chain joins TRBV19 to TRBJ1-1; no clear D gene. This CDR3 is built from 13 residues. CDR1 is LNHDA, CDR2 SQIVND, per germline (reference sequence). Trimming stripped 5 bases from V and 0 bases from J, with 7 bases between. CDR3 sequence (DNA): TGTGCCAGTAGTCCCCGTATGAACACTGAAGCTTTCTTT. Its protein is CASSPRMNTEAFF. Looking up the rest from reference TRBV19 and TRBJ1-1 gives the full variable domain: DGGITQSPKYLFRKEGQNVTLSCEQNLNHDAMYWYRQDPGQGLRLIYYSQIVNDFQKGDIAEGYSVSREKKESFPLTVTSAQKNPTAFYLCASSPRMNTEAFFGQGTRLTVV.

The chain combines TRBV7-9 with TRBJ2-3; D might be TRBD1 or TRBD2, each matching 5 bases. This CDR3 spans 14 amino acids. From germline, CDR1 is SEHNR and CDR2 FQNEAQ (reference sequence). The ends were cut back, 3 bases at V and 1 base at J, with 8 bases in the middle. The CDR3 spells CASSFSGRTDTQYF. The CDR3 DNA sequence: TGTGCCAGCAGCTTTTCGGGGCGCACAGATACGCAGTATTTT.

This chain uses TRBV6-5 with TRBJ1-2, with D possibly being TRBD1 (5 bases). The V gene's germline CDR1 is MNHEY and CDR2 SVGAGI. CDR3 size: 13 residues. V gave up 6 bases and J gave up 5 bases, with 13 bases separating them. The CDR3 coding sequence is TGTGCCAGCAGATGGGACCCTGGGTATGGCTACACCTTC. This sequence encodes CASRWDPGYGYTF.